These 26 T cell receptor beta chains were sequenced from one sample in a study of blood T cell repertoires in COVID-19. Clones were read by immunoSEQ multiplex PCR, and TCRdb kept only the in-frame ones, dropping some. The data show 100,000 to 150,000 clones, with roughly three quarters seen just once and 7.9% held by the top ten. The sample taken for sequencing was peripheral blood. These receptors were taken from a human donor in a cohort sampled during active COVID-19.

The chain recombines TRBV30 with TRBJ1-2; D unclear. The V gene lost 6 bases and the J gene lost 3 bases, with 17 bases spanning the gap. This CDR3 is 14 amino acids long. Germline V CDR1 and CDR2: GTSNPN, SVGIG (reference sequence). Here the CDR3 reads CACQTAGGHYGYTF. CDR3 in DNA: TGTGCCTGCCAGACCGCGGGCGGACACTATGGCTACACCTTC.

The chain carries TRBV4-1 and TRBJ2-1; D remains ambiguous. Trimming left V 0 bases short and J 2 bases short, with 11 bases between. This CDR3 contains 16 residues. CDR1 and CDR2 (germline): MGHRA, YSYEKL. The CDR3 coding sequence is TGCGCCAGCAGCCAAGAAAAGGAGAACCCCTACAATGAGCAGTTCTTC. This encodes CASSQEKENPYNEQFF.

This chain uses TRBV7-8 with TRBJ2-5; 13 nucleotides align to TRBD2. Germline V gene lookup returns CDR1 SGHVS and CDR2 FQNEAQ. V lost 5 bases, J lost 3 bases, and 6 bases stayed unmatched. This CDR3 region has 16 residues. CDR3 in DNA: TGTGCCAGCAGCCCCCGGACTAGCGGGGGAGAAGAGACCCAGTACTTC. Translation: CASSPRTSGGEETQYF.

The chain joins TRBV6-1 to TRBJ2-5; 9 positions match TRBD1. V was pared by 4 bases and J by 1 base, with 10 bases of the junction left unmatched. This CDR3 comprises 17 residues. Germline CDR1 reads MNHNS; CDR2 reads SASEGT. The CDR3 here is CASSAKAPGQGQETQYF. In DNA, the CDR3 is TGTGCCAGCAGTGCCAAGGCCCCGGGACAGGGCCAAGAGACCCAGTACTTC.

The V call is TRBV4-1, the J call TRBJ2-7, with 10 bases identical to TRBD2. The CDR3 runs 17 residues. In germline, CDR1 is MGHRA, CDR2 YSYEKL. J gave up 6 bases and V 0 bases, and 11 bases lay outside the gene matches. Here the CDR3 reads CASSQDRLAGVNGEQYF. CDR3 DNA: TGCGCCAGCAGCCAAGATCGGCTAGCGGGAGTGAATGGCGAGCAGTACTTC.

This clone occurred a few times. This chain uses TRBV11-2 with TRBJ1-1, with D perhaps TRBD1 (5 bases). Trimming stripped 4 bases from V and 6 bases from J, with 24 bases between. This CDR3 has 17 residues. Germline CDR1 and CDR2: SGHAT and FQNNGV. The CDR3 DNA reads as TGTGCCAGCAGCTCATACAGGCGAAATGACGCAATGGCTGAAGCTTTCTTT. Translating gives CASSSYRRNDAMAEAFF.

The chain links TRBV19 to TRBJ1-3; 9 bases match TRBD1. The V segment lost 4 bases and the J segment 0 bases; nucleotides outside the gene matches: 1. In germline, CDR1 is LNHDA, CDR2 SQIVND (reference sequence). The CDR3 is 15 amino acids. As DNA, the CDR3 is TGTGCCAGTAGTAGGACAGGGGACTCTGGAAACACCATATATTTT. It translates to CASSRTGDSGNTIYF.

This chain links TRBV10-3 with TRBJ1-6; TRBD1 is a possible D gene (5 bases). The ends were cut back, 8 bases at V and 7 bases at J, with 24 bases in the middle. From germline, CDR1 is ENHRY and CDR2 SYGVKD. The CDR3 is made up of 17 amino acids. This CDR3 reads CAIYPLGTEGGNSPLHF. CDR3 coding DNA: TGTGCCATCTACCCGCTTGGGACGGAGGGTGGGAATTCACCCCTCCACTTT.

V and J are TRBV3-1 (or the pseudogene TRBV3-2) and TRBJ1-2, with 7 bases identical to TRBD1. Looked up from germline, CDR1 is LGHDT and CDR2 is YNNKEL (reference sequence). J gave up 5 bases and V 6 bases, and 9 bases lay outside the gene matches. CDR3 size: 14 residues. This chain's CDR3 is CASSLQTGPYGYTF. In DNA form, the CDR3 reads TGTGCCAGCAGTCTACAGACAGGGCCTTATGGCTACACCTTC.

The chain links TRBV29-1 to TRBJ1-1; D is unclear. Germline V gives CDR1 SQVTM, CDR2 ANQGSEA. V was clipped by 2 bases and J by 4 bases, with 8 bases between them. The CDR3 consists of 12 residues. As DNA, the CDR3 is TGCAGCGTTGAATCCAGTATCACTGAAGCTTTCTTT. Residues: CSVESSITEAFF. Full variable domain (outside the CDR3, taken from reference TRBV29-1 and TRBJ1-1): SAVISQKPSRDICQRGTSLTIQCQVDSQVTMMFWYRQQPGQSLTLIATANQGSEATYESGFVIDKFPISRPNLTFSTLTVSNMSPEDSSIYLCSVESSITEAFFGQGTRLTVV.

This sequence joins TRBV5-6 and TRBJ1-2; 9 nucleotides line up with TRBD1. Germline loops: CDR1 SGHDT, CDR2 YYEEEE. This CDR3 comprises 13 residues. With V trimmed by 4 bases and J by 4 bases, 2 bases remained unmatched. The CDR3 is CASSRQGGYGYTF. In DNA, the CDR3 is TGTGCCAGCAGCCGACAGGGGGGCTATGGCTACACCTTC.

The CDR3 coding sequence is TGTGCCAGCAGTCCCGGGTACAATGAGCAGTTCTTC. Residues: CASSPGYNEQFF. V and J are TRBV28 and TRBJ2-1; D not certain. The germline gives CDR1 MDHEN, CDR2 SYDVKM. Trimming pared 5 bases from V and 4 bases from J, leaving 6 bases between. The CDR3 loop spans 12 amino acids.

This sequence joins TRBV7-6 and TRBJ2-5; 9 positions match TRBD2. The V gene end was trimmed by 2 bases and the J gene end by 5 bases; junction bases not matched to a gene: 6. CDR3 length: 15 amino acids. Germline V lookup: CDR1 SGHVS, CDR2 FNYEAQ. The CDR3 here is CASSLYGGGAETQYF. CDR3 DNA sequence: TGTGCCAGCAGCTTATACGGCGGGGGGGCGGAGACCCAGTACTTC.

The J gene is TRBJ2-7, the V gene TRBV5-6; 7 bases agree with TRBD1. The germline V gene encodes CDR1 SGHDT and CDR2 YYEEEE. The CDR3 spans 13 residues. The J segment lost 3 bases and the V segment lost 4 bases, leaving 4 bases of the junction unmatched. CDR3 nucleotide sequence: TGTGCCAGCAGCACGGGACAGAACTACGAGCAGTACTTC. Translating it yields CASSTGQNYEQYF.

V and J are TRBV12-5 and TRBJ2-1, with 7 nucleotides matching TRBD2. CDR3 length: 14 amino acids. Germline CDR1 reads LGHNT; CDR2 reads FRNRAP. With 6 bases clipped from V and 10 bases from J, the junction kept 12 bases outside the gene matches. The DNA for the CDR3 is TGTGCTAGTGGCCCATGGGGGGGGAGGGACGAGCAGTTCTTC. Amino acid sequence: CASGPWGGRDEQFF.

This chain connects TRBV5-8 to TRBJ1-2; TRBD1 is a possible D gene (5 bases). V dropped 7 bases and J dropped 4 bases, with 14 bases sitting between them. Germline-derived CDR1 and CDR2 are SGHTS and YDEGEE. This CDR3 is 13 amino acids long. The CDR3 protein is CASGSQGIYGYTF. CDR3 DNA: TGTGCCAGCGGATCTCAGGGTATCTATGGCTACACCTTC.

This clone was recorded only once. The CDR3 nucleotides are TGTGCCAGTAGTATAGGGAGGTTCCCTCACTACTCTGGGGCCAACGTCCTGACTTTC. Translation gives CASSIGRFPHYSGANVLTF. The chain uses TRBV19 and TRBJ2-6, with a possible D match to TRBD2 (5 bases). Trimming pared 1 base from V and 0 bases from J, leaving 16 bases between. CDR1 is LNHDA and CDR2 is SQIVND in the germline V gene (reference sequence). The CDR3 runs to 19 residues.

The chain uses TRBV7-8 and TRBJ2-2; D gene ambiguous. Germline CDR1 SGHVS, CDR2 FQNEAQ. V lost 7 bases to trimming and J lost 5 bases, with 11 bases between them. CDR3 length: 13 residues. CDR3 DNA: TGTGCCAGCACCTACTCACGAACCGGGGAGCTGTTTTTT. Its protein is CASTYSRTGELFF.

The V call is TRBV6-5, the J call TRBJ2-7; D gene unclear. The CDR3 sequence is 14 residues long. V lost 0 bases, J lost 4 bases, and 10 bases lay in between. Germline lookup yields CDR1 MNHEY and CDR2 SVGAGI. This chain's CDR3 is CASSYSPDLYEQYF. CDR3 nucleotides: TGTGCCAGCAGTTACTCTCCCGACTTATACGAGCAGTACTTC.

This clone was observed a few times. The rearrangement uses TRBV30 and TRBJ2-7; unclear D gene. Trimming cost V 5 bases and J 3 bases, with 11 bases left between them. Germline V gene data show CDR1 as GTSNPN and CDR2 as SVGIG (reference sequence). This CDR3 region has 12 residues. CDR3 nucleotide sequence: TGTGCCTGGGGTCCAACGGGCTACGAGCAGTACTTC. Its protein product is CAWGPTGYEQYF.

J is TRBJ1-2 and V is TRBV7-9, with 7 nucleotides matching TRBD1. The CDR3 extends over 13 amino acids. Per germline, CDR1 SEHNR and CDR2 FQNEAQ (reference sequence). Unmatched junction bases numbered 2, after V lost 4 bases and J lost 3 bases. For the CDR3, the DNA is TGTGCCAGCAGCTCTGACAGGGACTATGGCTACACCTTC. This encodes CASSSDRDYGYTF.

CDR3 sequence reads: CASSTQEEALYEQYF. The CDR3 DNA reads TGTGCCAGCAGCACACAAGAGGAGGCCCTCTACGAGCAGTACTTC. This sequence joins TRBV5-6 and TRBJ2-7; D possibly corresponds to TRBD2 (5 bases). Germline CDR1 SGHDT, CDR2 YYEEEE. The CDR3 runs 15 residues. The ends were cut back, 4 bases at V and 3 bases at J, with 17 bases in the middle.

The CDR3 protein is CASSYSPGKENSPLHF. The CDR3 DNA is TGTGCCAGCAGTTACTCTCCCGGGAAGGAAAATTCACCCCTCCACTTT. The chain couples TRBV6-5 to TRBJ1-6; D not resolved. V gave up 0 bases and J gave up 7 bases, with 13 bases separating them. The CDR3 loop spans 16 amino acids. CDR1 and CDR2 from the germline V gene are MNHEY and SVGAGI.

The rearrangement joins TRBV7-9 to TRBJ2-2, with TRBD2 matching 12 bases. CDR1 and CDR2 (germline): SEHNR, FQNEAQ (reference sequence). The CDR3 consists of 16 residues. The ends lost 5 bases at V and 13 bases at J; junction bases unmatched: 14. The chain's CDR3 is CASSLPPTSGSRALFF. CDR3 coding DNA: TGTGCCAGCAGCCTTCCACCGACTAGCGGGAGTCGGGCGCTGTTTTTT.

The chain recombines TRBV30 with TRBJ2-7; TRBD1 agrees at 9 bases. J lost 6 bases, V lost 0 bases, and 0 bases had no gene match. The CDR3 contains 12 residues. Germline V CDR1 and CDR2: GTSNPN, SVGIG (reference sequence). CDR3 amino acids: CAWSVTGGEQYF. For the CDR3, the DNA is TGTGCCTGGAGTGTGACAGGGGGCGAGCAGTACTTC. Full variable domain (rest looked up from reference TRBV30 and TRBJ2-7): SQTIHQWPATLVQPVGSPLSLECTVEGTSNPNLYWYRQAAGRGLQLLFYSVGIGQISSEVPQNLSASRPQDRQFILSSKKLLLSDSGFYLCAWSVTGGEQYFGPGTRLTVT.

J is TRBJ2-3 and V is TRBV18, with 7 bases fitting TRBD1. CDR1 and CDR2 from the germline V gene are KGHSH and LQKENI. This CDR3 contains 15 residues. V lost 2 bases and J lost 3; bases outside the gene matches: 5. The CDR3 region is CASSPIQGKTDTQYF. DNA for the CDR3: TGTGCCAGCTCACCAATACAGGGGAAGACAGATACGCAGTATTTT.